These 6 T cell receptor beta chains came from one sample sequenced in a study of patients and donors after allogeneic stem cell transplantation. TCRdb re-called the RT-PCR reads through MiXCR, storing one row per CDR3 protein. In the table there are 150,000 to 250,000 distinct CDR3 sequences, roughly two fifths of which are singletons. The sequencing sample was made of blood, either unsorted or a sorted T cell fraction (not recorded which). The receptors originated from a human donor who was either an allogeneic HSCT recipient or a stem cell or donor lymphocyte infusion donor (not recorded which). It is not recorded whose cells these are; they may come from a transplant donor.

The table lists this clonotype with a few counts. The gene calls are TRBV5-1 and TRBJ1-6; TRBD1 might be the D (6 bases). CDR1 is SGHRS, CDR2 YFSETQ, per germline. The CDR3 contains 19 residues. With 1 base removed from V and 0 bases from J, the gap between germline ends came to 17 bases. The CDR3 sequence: CASSLRGQGKGSYNSPLHF. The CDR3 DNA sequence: TGCGCCAGCAGCTTGCGGGGGCAGGGCAAAGGCTCCTATAATTCACCCCTCCACTTT.

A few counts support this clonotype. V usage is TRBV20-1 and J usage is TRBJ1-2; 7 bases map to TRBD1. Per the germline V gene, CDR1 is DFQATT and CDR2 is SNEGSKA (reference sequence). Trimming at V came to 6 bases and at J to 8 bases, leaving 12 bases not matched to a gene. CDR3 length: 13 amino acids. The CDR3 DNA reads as TGCAGTGCCCCGACAGGGATTCGAGTCGGCTACACCTTC. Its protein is CSAPTGIRVGYTF.

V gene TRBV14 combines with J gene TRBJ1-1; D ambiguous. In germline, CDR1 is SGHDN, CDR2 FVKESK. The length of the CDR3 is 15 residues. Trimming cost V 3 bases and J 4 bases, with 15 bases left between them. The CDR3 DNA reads TGTGCCAGCAGCCAGGACCCTCAGGTGGGCACTGAAGCTTTCTTT. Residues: CASSQDPQVGTEAFF.

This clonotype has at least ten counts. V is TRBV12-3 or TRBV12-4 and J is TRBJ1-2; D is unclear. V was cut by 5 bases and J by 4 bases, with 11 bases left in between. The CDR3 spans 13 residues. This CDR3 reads CASSLRVTYGYTF. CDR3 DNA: TGTGCCAGCAGTCTCCGGGTCACCTATGGCTACACCTTC.

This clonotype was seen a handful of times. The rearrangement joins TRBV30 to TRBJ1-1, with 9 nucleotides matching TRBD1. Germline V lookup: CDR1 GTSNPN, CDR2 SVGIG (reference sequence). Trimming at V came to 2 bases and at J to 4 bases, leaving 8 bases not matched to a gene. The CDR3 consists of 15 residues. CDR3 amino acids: CAWSPGTGWSTEAFF. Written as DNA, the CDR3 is TGTGCCTGGAGTCCAGGGACAGGGTGGAGCACTGAAGCTTTCTTT.

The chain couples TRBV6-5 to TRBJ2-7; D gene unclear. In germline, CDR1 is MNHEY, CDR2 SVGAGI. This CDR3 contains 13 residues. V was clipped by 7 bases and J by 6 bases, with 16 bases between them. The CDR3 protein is CASKRASPREQYF. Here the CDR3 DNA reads TGTGCCAGCAAAAGGGCCTCCCCGCGCGAGCAGTACTTC.